The clone carrying this TCR beta chain was counted ten times or more. The antigen remains unidentified. The germline CDR1 and CDR2 sequences are SGHTA and FQGNSA. The CDR3 totals 12 residues. Trimming removed 1 base from V and 7 bases from J, with 5 bases in between. These data are taken from a study of T cells in Graves' hyperthyroidism and ophthalmopathy. The study left out patients who had uncontrolled infection, other autoimmune disease, pregnancy or lactation. The study's findings and limits: For ophthalmopathy, model prediction preceded onset by a median about 6 months.

What was amplified from RNA transcripts were TCR beta CDR3 regions. TCR CDR3 regions were first amplified by RT-PCR with HTBI primers. TCRdb reprocessed the multiplex PCR reads with MiXCR, giving one entry per CDR3 protein. The repertoire has hundreds of thousands of distinct CDR3 sequences, 17% of them found once; the top ten carry around 17%. This TCR was sampled from a woman aged 18-35 years with Graves' ophthalmopathy. The chain employs TRBV7-2 and TRBJ1-5; D is undetermined. Sample: blood. Here the CDR3 DNA reads TGTGCCAGCAGCTTAGTGGACCAGCCCCAGCATTTT. This sequence encodes CASSLVDQPQHF.